These 26 T cell receptor beta chains came from one sample sequenced in a study of blood T cell repertoires in COVID-19. The table came from immunoSEQ multiplex PCR; TCRdb's copy has only in-frame clones and leaves some out. The table includes approximately 110,000 clones, around 64% detected once. The sequenced sample consisted of peripheral blood. The receptor source for this set is a human donor with acute or convalescent COVID-19. The donor label of this sample is uncertain.

This chain joins TRBV20-1 and TRBJ2-1, with D possibly TRBD1 on 6 matching bases. The CDR3 runs to 11 residues. Per the germline V gene, CDR1 is DFQATT and CDR2 is SNEGSKA (reference sequence). Trimming took off 1 base at V and 15 bases at J, with 13 bases between the two ends. The CDR3 protein is CSARAAGRGFF. CDR3 nucleotides: TGCAGTGCTAGAGCTGCAGGCAGGGGGTTCTTC.

The V call is TRBV28, the J call TRBJ2-5, with 9 bases identical to TRBD1. CDR1 is MDHEN and CDR2 is SYDVKM in the germline V gene. The CDR3 length is 15 residues. V was pared by 6 bases and J by 7 bases, with 12 bases of the junction left unmatched. The CDR3 is CASREGTGTGGTQYF. The CDR3, as DNA: TGTGCCAGCAGGGAAGGGACAGGGACCGGAGGGACCCAGTACTTC. Drawing the rest from reference TRBV28 and TRBJ2-5, the complete variable domain is DVKVTQSSRYLVKRTGEKVFLECVQDMDHENMFWYRQDPGLGLRLIYFSYDVKMKEKGDIPEGYSVSREKKERFSLILESASTNQTSMYLCASREGTGTGGTQYFGPGTRLLVL.

V usage is TRBV6-5 and J usage is TRBJ1-6, with D possibly TRBD1 on 5 matching bases. Germline CDR1 reads MNHEY; CDR2 reads SVGAGI. Trimming pared 7 bases from V and 10 bases from J, leaving 11 bases between. CDR3 length equals 12 residues. Here the CDR3 reads CASMRGGSPLHF. CDR3 DNA: TGTGCCAGCATGAGGGGAGGCTCACCCCTCCACTTT.

The chain is built from TRBV27 and TRBJ1-5, with D perhaps TRBD1 (6 bases). CDR1 is MNHEY, CDR2 SMNVEV, per germline (reference sequence). V lost 1 base and J lost 5, with 18 bases in between. There are 17 residues in the CDR3. CDR3 sequence (DNA): TGTGCCAGCAGTTTATATCCTACGGGAGGGGGGGATCAGCCCCAGCATTTT. Encoded protein: CASSLYPTGGGDQPQHF.

This chain joins TRBV19 and TRBJ1-2; D is perhaps TRBD1 (5 bases). Per germline, CDR1 LNHDA and CDR2 SQIVND (reference sequence). Trimming stripped 4 bases from V and 1 base from J, with 7 bases between. The CDR3 sequence is 13 residues long. The CDR3: CASSTTDNYGYTF. CDR3 nucleotide sequence: TGTGCCAGTAGTACGACAGATAACTATGGCTACACCTTC.

The chain joins TRBV6-5 to TRBJ1-1, with a tentative D call TRBD1 (6 bases). Germline-derived CDR1 and CDR2 are MNHEY and SVGAGI. The CDR3 consists of 14 residues. Trimming stripped 0 bases from V and 6 bases from J, with 11 bases between. CDR3 sequence (DNA): TGTGCCAGCAGTTACTCAGGGGGTAGGTCTGAAGCTTTCTTT. Translated, it gives CASSYSGGRSEAFF.

This chain joins TRBV7-8 and TRBJ1-1; perhaps TRBD1 as D (6 bases). The germline V gene encodes CDR1 SGHVS and CDR2 FQNEAQ. V was cut by 5 bases and J by 7 bases, with 23 bases left in between. The CDR3 runs to 16 residues. The CDR3 sequence: CASSPEGGLLKGEAFF. In DNA form, the CDR3 reads TGTGCCAGCAGCCCAGAGGGGGGGCTTCTGAAGGGTGAAGCTTTCTTT.

This clone has only a few counts. The chain couples TRBV7-6 to TRBJ2-6; possibly TRBD1 for D (5 bases). The V gene lost 3 bases and the J gene lost 0 bases, with 12 bases spanning the gap. The germline CDR1 and CDR2 sequences are SGHVS and FNYEAQ. The CDR3 sequence is 17 residues long. The chain's CDR3 is CASSFQGPFSGANVLTF. The DNA of the CDR3 is TGTGCCAGCAGCTTTCAGGGCCCTTTCTCTGGGGCCAACGTCCTGACTTTC. The whole variable domain, filled in from reference TRBV7-6 and TRBJ2-6, reads GAGVSQSPRYKVTKRGQDVALRCDPISGHVSLYWYRQALGQGPEFLTYFNYEAQQDKSGLPNDRFSAERPEGSISTLTIQRTEQRDSAMYRCASSFQGPFSGANVLTFGAGSRLTVL.

This clone was seen repeatedly, ten times or more. This rearrangement joins TRBV3-1 (or the pseudogene TRBV3-2) to TRBJ2-3, with 8 bases that match TRBD2. Trimming removed 2 bases from V and 2 bases from J; junction bases left unmatched: 3. The CDR3 is made up of 15 amino acids. Germline CDR1 reads LGHDT; CDR2 reads YNNKEL (reference sequence). CDR3 bases: TGTGCCAGCAGCCAAATAGCGGGGCTCACAGATACGCAGTATTTT. Its translation: CASSQIAGLTDTQYF.

The J gene is TRBJ2-3, the V gene TRBV7-9; 8 positions match TRBD2. The CDR3 loop spans 15 amino acids. Germline CDR1 and CDR2: SEHNR and FQNEAQ (reference sequence). V lost 3 bases to trimming and J lost 0 bases; unmatched junction nucleotides: 2. The CDR3 DNA reads TGTGCCAGCAGCTTTTTAGCGGGGAGCACAGATACGCAGTATTTT. It codes for CASSFLAGSTDTQYF.

The genes are TRBV4-2 and TRBJ1-4; D is perhaps TRBD1 (6 bases). Germline loops: CDR1 LGHNA, CDR2 YNFKEQ. The CDR3 runs to 14 residues. Trimming removed 4 bases from V and 7 bases from J, with 13 bases in between. The CDR3 region is CASSPGGGREKLFF. CDR3 DNA: TGTGCCAGCAGCCCCGGGGGGGGGCGTGAAAAACTGTTTTTT.

This CDR3 reads CASSQDGTGGEKLFF. The CDR3, as DNA: TGCGCCAGCAGCCAGGACGGGACAGGGGGGGAAAAACTGTTTTTT. The chain is built from TRBV4-1 and TRBJ1-4; the match to TRBD1 covers 11 bases. The CDR3 totals 15 residues. V shed 3 bases and J 8 bases; nucleotides not matched to a gene: 5. The germline gives CDR1 MGHRA, CDR2 YSYEKL.

The V and J genes are TRBV10-1 and TRBJ2-3, with 9 bases fitting TRBD1. The CDR3 extends over 15 amino acids. Germline V lookup: CDR1 WNHNN, CDR2 SYGVQD (reference sequence). Unmatched junction bases numbered 3, after V lost 2 bases and J lost 3 bases. The CDR3 region is CASSEETGGTDTQYF. The CDR3 DNA follows: TGCGCCAGCAGTGAGGAGACAGGGGGAACAGATACGCAGTATTTT.

This clone was observed a few times. This chain connects TRBV7-2 to TRBJ1-5, with D possibly matching TRBD1 (5 bases). V lost 1 base, J lost 2 bases, and 6 bases lay in between. This CDR3 contains 14 residues. Germline-derived CDR1 and CDR2 are SGHTA and FQGNSA. CDR3 sequence: CASSLVGGNQPQHF. As DNA, the CDR3 is TGTGCCAGCAGCTTAGTAGGGGGCAATCAGCCCCAGCATTTT. Supplemented by reference TRBV7-2 and TRBJ1-5, the full variable domain reads GAGVSQSPSNKVTEKGKDVELRCDPISGHTALYWYRQSLGQGLEFLIYFQGNSAPDKSGLPSDRFSAERTGGSVSTLTIQRTQQEDSAVYLCASSLVGGNQPQHFGDGTRLSIL.

The rearrangement joins TRBV13 to TRBJ1-2; 7 bases agree with TRBD1. This CDR3 spans 12 amino acids. Germline loops: CDR1 PRHDT, CDR2 FYEKMQ (reference sequence). V was pared by 5 bases and J by 8 bases, with 5 bases of the junction left unmatched. The CDR3 nucleotides are TGTGCCAGCAGCCTCAGGGGACAGGGCTACACCTTC. As protein: CASSLRGQGYTF. The complete variable domain, with remaining parts taken from reference TRBV13 and TRBJ1-2, reads AAGVIQSPRHLIKEKRETATLKCYPIPRHDTVYWYQQGPGQDPQFLISFYEKMQSDKGSIPDRFSAQQFSDYHSELNMSSLELGDSALYFCASSLRGQGYTFGSGTRLTVV.

The chain recombines TRBV2 with TRBJ2-3; 15 nucleotides match TRBD2. Germline CDR1 is SNHLY and CDR2 is FYNNEI. This CDR3 has 18 amino acids. The junction had 10 bases not matched to a gene; V was cut back by 7 bases and J by 2 bases. In DNA form, the CDR3 reads TGTGCCAGCAATTTCGGGACTAGCGGGGGGCCTAACACAGATACGCAGTATTTT. Protein: CASNFGTSGGPNTDTQYF.

The genes are TRBV10-3 and TRBJ1-1; the match to TRBD1 covers 8 bases. CDR3 length: 12 amino acids. The germline CDR1 and CDR2 sequences are ENHRY and SYGVKD. Trimming took 7 bases from V and 7 from J; bases not matched to a gene: 5. CDR3 nucleotides: TGTGCCATCAAGGAGGGACAGGATGAAGCTTTCTTT. It encodes CAIKEGQDEAFF.

This sequence joins TRBV18 and TRBJ1-4; 8 bases agree with TRBD1. The CDR3 contains 17 residues. Germline V gene data show CDR1 as KGHSH and CDR2 as LQKENI. V trimming: 3 bases; J trimming: 0 bases; junction bases outside the gene matches: 6. The CDR3 DNA reads TGTGCCAGCTCACCGGAGACAGGGGTGACAACTAATGAAAAACTGTTTTTT. Translation gives CASSPETGVTTNEKLFF.

The chain couples TRBV24-1 to TRBJ2-2; 11 positions agree with TRBD1. The length of the CDR3 is 14 residues. Germline V CDR1 and CDR2: KGHDR, SFDVKD. The trim removed 9 bases at V and 5 bases at J, leaving 4 bases unmatched. The CDR3 bases are TGTGCCACCGGCGGACAGGGGGCTACCGGGGAGCTGTTTTTT. Translating gives CATGGQGATGELFF.

The J gene is TRBJ2-5, the V gene TRBV5-4; 7 nucleotides align to TRBD1. This CDR3 has 14 residues. Trimming took 4 bases from V and 2 from J; bases not matched to a gene: 5. Per the germline V gene, CDR1 is SGHNT and CDR2 is YYREEE (reference sequence). This CDR3 is CASSPGQAQETQYF. The CDR3 DNA sequence: TGTGCCAGCAGCCCTGGACAGGCTCAAGAGACCCAGTACTTC.

The chain joins TRBV13 to TRBJ2-3; 7 bases are a match to TRBD1. The CDR3 spans 17 residues. The ends lost 4 bases at V and 5 bases at J; junction bases unmatched: 15. CDR1 and CDR2 from the germline V gene are PRHDT and FYEKMQ (reference sequence). CDR3 coding DNA: TGTGCCAGCAGCTCCGACCTTTACAGGGGTTCGGGAGATACGCAGTATTTT. Encoded protein: CASSSDLYRGSGDTQYF.

This sequence joins TRBV5-8 and TRBJ2-3; TRBD1 agrees at 7 bases. V gave up 0 bases and J gave up 5 bases; unmatched junction bases: 3. The CDR3 consists of 14 residues. CDR1 is SGHTS, CDR2 YDEGEE, per germline. CDR3 in amino acids: CASSLGQGLDTQYF. The CDR3 region has the DNA TGTGCCAGCAGCTTGGGACAGGGATTAGATACGCAGTATTTT.

The J gene is TRBJ2-2, the V gene TRBV18; 8 nucleotides line up with TRBD1. J gave up 1 base and V 5 bases, and 3 bases lay outside the gene matches. The germline V gene has CDR1 KGHSH and CDR2 LQKENI. The CDR3 length is 15 residues. As DNA, the CDR3 is TGTGCCAGCTCAGACGGACAGGGGAACACCGGGGAGCTGTTTTTT. Protein product: CASSDGQGNTGELFF.

This chain connects TRBV19 to TRBJ1-2; no definite D call. Germline lookup yields CDR1 LNHDA and CDR2 SQIVND (reference sequence). V lost 3 bases to trimming and J lost 4 bases, with 9 bases between them. This CDR3 contains 13 residues. CDR3 bases: TGTGCCAGTAGTATCCGGGTTTCCTATGGCTACACCTTC. It yields the protein CASSIRVSYGYTF.

This chain links TRBV18 with TRBJ1-1; 10 bases match TRBD1. There are 17 residues in the CDR3. Germline trimming cut 1 base from V and 1 base from J; bases unmatched to any gene: 6. The germline gives CDR1 KGHSH, CDR2 LQKENI. CDR3 protein: CASSPRGTGEGNTEAFF. The CDR3 coding sequence is TGTGCCAGCTCACCACGGGGGACAGGGGAGGGGAACACTGAAGCTTTCTTT.

The chain couples TRBV2 to TRBJ2-1; D is undetermined. The CDR3 totals 14 residues. Germline assignment: CDR1 SNHLY and CDR2 FYNNEI. V was trimmed by 0 bases and J by 4 bases, leaving 7 bases between them. CDR3 sequence: CASSEASVYNEQFF. DNA for the CDR3: TGTGCCAGCAGTGAAGCTTCAGTATACAATGAGCAGTTCTTC.